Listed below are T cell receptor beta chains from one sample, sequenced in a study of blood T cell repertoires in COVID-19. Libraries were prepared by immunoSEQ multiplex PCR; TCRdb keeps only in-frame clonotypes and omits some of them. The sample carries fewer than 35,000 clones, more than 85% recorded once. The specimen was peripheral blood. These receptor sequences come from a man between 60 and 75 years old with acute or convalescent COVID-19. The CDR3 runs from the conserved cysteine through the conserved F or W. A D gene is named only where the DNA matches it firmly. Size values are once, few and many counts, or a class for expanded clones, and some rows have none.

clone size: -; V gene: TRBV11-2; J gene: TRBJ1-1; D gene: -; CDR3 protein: CASSLSREAFF; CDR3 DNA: TGTGCCAGCAGCTTAAGCAGGGAAGCTTTCTTT
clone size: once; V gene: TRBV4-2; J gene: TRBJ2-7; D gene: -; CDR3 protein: CASSHQLDYTYREQYF; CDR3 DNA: TGTGCCAGCAGCCACCAACTAGACTATACCTACAGAGAGCAGTACTTC
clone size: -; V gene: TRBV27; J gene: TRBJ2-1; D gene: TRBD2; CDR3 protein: CASRALGLAGYNEQFF; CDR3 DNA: TGTGCCAGCAGGGCACTAGGACTAGCGGGTTACAATGAGCAGTTCTTC
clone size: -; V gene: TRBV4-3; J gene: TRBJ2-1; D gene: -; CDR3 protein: CASSQGVAGLNEQFF; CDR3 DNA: TGCGCCAGCAGCCAAGGTGTGGCGGGCCTGAATGAGCAGTTCTTC
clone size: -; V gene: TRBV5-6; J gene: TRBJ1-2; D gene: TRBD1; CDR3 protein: CASSLWTGLSDGYTF; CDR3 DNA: TGTGCCAGCAGCCTCTGGACAGGGCTATCAGATGGCTACACCTTC
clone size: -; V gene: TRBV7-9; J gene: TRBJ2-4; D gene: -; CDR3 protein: CASSLTDQDIQYF; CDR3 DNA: TGTGCCAGCAGCTTAACAGACCAAGACATTCAGTACTTC
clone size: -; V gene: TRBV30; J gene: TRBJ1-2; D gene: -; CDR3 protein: CAWSLGGYGYTF; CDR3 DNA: TGTGCCTGGAGTCTAGGGGGATATGGCTACACCTTC
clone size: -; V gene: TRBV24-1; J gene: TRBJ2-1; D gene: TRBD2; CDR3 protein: CATGTSGVQMFF; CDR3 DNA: TGTGCCACCGGAACTAGCGGGGTCCAAATGTTCTTC
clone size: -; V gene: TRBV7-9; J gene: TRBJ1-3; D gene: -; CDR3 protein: CASSKSQGSSGNTIYF; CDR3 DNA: TGTGCCAGCAGTAAATCACAGGGAAGCTCTGGAAACACCATATATTTT
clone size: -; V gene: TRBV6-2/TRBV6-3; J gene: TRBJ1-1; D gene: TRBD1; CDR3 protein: CASSYSWTGRVGEAFF; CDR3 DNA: TGTGCCAGCAGTTACTCTTGGACAGGGCGGGTAGGTGAAGCTTTCTTT
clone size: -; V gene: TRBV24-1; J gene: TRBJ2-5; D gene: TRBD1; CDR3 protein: CATSDRDRGTETQYF; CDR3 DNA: TGTGCCACCAGTGACCGGGACAGGGGGACAGAGACCCAGTACTTC
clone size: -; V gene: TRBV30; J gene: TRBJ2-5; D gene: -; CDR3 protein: CAWNQGGTQYF; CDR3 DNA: TGTGCCTGGAATCAAGGGGGGACCCAGTACTTC
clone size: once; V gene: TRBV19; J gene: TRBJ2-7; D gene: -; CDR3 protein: CASSFQGRSAYEQYF; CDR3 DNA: TGTGCCAGTAGTTTTCAGGGGCGGTCCGCCTACGAGCAGTACTTC
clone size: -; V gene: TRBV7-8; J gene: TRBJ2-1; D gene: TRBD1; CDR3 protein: CASSLGTGGPNEQFF; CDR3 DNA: TGTGCCAGCAGCCTGGGGACAGGGGGTCCCAATGAGCAGTTCTTC
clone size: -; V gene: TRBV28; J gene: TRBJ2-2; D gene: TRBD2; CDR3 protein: CASSATSGKGTGELFF; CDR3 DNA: TGTGCCAGCAGTGCGACTAGCGGGAAAGGTACCGGGGAGCTGTTTTTT
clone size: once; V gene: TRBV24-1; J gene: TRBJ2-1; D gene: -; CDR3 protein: CATSDWASGDPSSYNEQFF; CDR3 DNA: TGTGCCACCAGTGATTGGGCCTCAGGGGATCCCAGCTCCTACAATGAGCAGTTCTTC
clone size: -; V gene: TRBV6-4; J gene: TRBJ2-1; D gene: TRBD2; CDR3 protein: CASSDSSSGRTEQFF; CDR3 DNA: TGTGCCAGCAGTGACTCGAGTAGCGGGAGGACCGAGCAGTTCTTC
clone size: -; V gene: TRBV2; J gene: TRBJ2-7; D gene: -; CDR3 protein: CASSAVYEQYF; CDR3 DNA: TGTGCCAGCAGCGCAGTGTACGAGCAGTACTTC
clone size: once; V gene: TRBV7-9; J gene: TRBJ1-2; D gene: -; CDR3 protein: CASSLPGNYGYTF; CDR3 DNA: TGTGCCAGCAGCTTACCGGGAAACTATGGCTACACCTTC
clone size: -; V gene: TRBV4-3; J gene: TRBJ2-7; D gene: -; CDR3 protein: CASSQAVGSSYEQYF; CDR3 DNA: TGCGCCAGCAGCCAAGCGGTTGGGAGCTCCTACGAGCAGTACTTC
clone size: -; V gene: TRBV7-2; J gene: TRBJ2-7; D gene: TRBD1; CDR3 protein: CASSRQGVSYEQYF; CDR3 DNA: TGTGCCAGCAGTCGACAGGGGGTCTCCTACGAGCAGTACTTC
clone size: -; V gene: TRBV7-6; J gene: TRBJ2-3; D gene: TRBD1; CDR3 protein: CASSLAPGQGAGGDTQYF; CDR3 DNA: TGTGCCAGCAGCTTAGCCCCGGGACAGGGGGCCGGGGGAGATACGCAGTATTTT
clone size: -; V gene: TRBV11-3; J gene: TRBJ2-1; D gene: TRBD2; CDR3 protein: CASSFTITAGQQFF; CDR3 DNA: TGTGCCAGCAGCTTCACTATCACAGCGGGACAGCAGTTCTTC
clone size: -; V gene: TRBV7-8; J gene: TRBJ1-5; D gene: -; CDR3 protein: CASSSFLDNSNQPQHF; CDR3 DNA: TGTGCCAGCAGCTCCTTTTTGGACAATAGCAATCAGCCCCAGCATTTT
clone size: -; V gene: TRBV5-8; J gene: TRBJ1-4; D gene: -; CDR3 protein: CASSRNKREGWLFF; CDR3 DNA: TGTGCCAGCAGCCGGAACAAGAGGGAAGGTTGGCTGTTTTTT
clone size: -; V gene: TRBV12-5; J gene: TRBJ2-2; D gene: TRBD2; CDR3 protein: CASGTGLAANTGELFF; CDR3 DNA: TGTGCTAGTGGTACAGGACTAGCGGCGAACACCGGGGAGCTGTTTTTT
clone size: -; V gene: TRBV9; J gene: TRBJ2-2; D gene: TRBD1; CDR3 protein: CASSPDRAIGELFF; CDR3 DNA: TGTGCCAGCAGCCCCGACAGGGCTATCGGGGAGCTGTTTTTT
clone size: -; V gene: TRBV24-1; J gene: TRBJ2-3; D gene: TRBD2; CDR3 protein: CATSDRGRDTDTQYF; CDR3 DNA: TGTGCCACCAGTGATCGCGGGAGGGACACAGATACGCAGTATTTT
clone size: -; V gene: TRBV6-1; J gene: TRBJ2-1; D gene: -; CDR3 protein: CASSEEFSSYNEQFF; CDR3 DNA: TGTGCCAGCAGTGAGGAGTTCTCCTCCTACAATGAGCAGTTCTTC
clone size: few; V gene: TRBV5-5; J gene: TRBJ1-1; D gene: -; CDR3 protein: CASSLATGQTAFF; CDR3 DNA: TGTGCCAGCAGCTTGGCGACCGGACAGACCGCTTTCTTT
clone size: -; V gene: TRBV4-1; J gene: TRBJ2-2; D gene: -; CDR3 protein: CASSQAQGFNTGELFF; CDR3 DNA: TGCGCCAGCAGCCAAGCACAGGGATTTAACACCGGGGAGCTGTTTTTT
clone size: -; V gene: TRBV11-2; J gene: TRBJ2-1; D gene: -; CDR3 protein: CASSLDLNSGLSGEQFF; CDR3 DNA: TGTGCCAGCAGCTTAGATCTTAACAGCGGCTTATCGGGAGAGCAGTTCTTC
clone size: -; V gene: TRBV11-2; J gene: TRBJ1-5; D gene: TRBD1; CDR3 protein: CASSLNRGSGQPQHF; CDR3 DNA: TGTGCCAGCAGCTTAAACAGGGGCTCGGGGCAGCCCCAGCATTTT
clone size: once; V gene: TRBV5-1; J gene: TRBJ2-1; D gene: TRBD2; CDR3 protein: CASSSYPGRAVNEQFF; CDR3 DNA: TGCGCCAGCAGCTCCTACCCCGGGAGGGCCGTCAATGAGCAGTTCTTC
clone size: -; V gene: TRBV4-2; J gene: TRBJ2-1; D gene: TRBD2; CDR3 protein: CASSQGSGRARSPFF; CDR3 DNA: TGTGCCAGCAGCCAAGGTTCCGGGAGGGCCCGTTCACCGTTCTTC
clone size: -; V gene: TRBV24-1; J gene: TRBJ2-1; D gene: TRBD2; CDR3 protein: CATSDRTSGAYNEQFF; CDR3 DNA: TGTGCCACCAGTGACCGTACTAGCGGGGCCTACAATGAGCAGTTCTTC
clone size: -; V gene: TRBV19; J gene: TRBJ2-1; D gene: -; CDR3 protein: CASSVTAKEQFF; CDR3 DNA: TGTGCCAGTAGTGTGACAGCCAAAGAGCAGTTCTTC
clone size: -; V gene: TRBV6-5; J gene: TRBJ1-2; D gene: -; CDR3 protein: CASSYSSGREGYTF; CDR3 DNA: TGTGCCAGCAGTTACTCGTCAGGCCGGGAAGGCTACACCTTC
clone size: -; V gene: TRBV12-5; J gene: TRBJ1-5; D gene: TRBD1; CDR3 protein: CASGLTTGGDQPQHF; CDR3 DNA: TGTGCTAGTGGTTTGACTACAGGGGGCGATCAGCCCCAGCATTTT
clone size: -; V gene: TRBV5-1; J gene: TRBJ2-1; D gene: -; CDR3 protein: CASGERDEQFF; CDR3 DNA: TGCGCCAGCGGTGAGAGAGATGAGCAGTTCTTC
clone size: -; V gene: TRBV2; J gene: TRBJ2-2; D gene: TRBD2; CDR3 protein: CASRPSGTDTGELFF; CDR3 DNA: TGTGCCAGCAGGCCTAGCGGGACGGACACCGGGGAGCTGTTTTTT
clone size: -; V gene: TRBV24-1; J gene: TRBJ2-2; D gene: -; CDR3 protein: CATRGVTGELFF; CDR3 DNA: TGTGCCACCAGAGGGGTGACCGGGGAGCTGTTTTTT
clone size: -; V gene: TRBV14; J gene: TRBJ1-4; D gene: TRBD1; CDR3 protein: CASSQEGRGVEKLFF; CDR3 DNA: TGTGCCAGCAGCCAAGAAGGCAGGGGGGTTGAAAAACTGTTTTTT
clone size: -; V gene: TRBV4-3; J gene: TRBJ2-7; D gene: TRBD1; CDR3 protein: CASSKGQGVYEQYF; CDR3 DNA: TGCGCCAGCAGCAAGGGACAGGGGGTGTACGAGCAGTACTTC
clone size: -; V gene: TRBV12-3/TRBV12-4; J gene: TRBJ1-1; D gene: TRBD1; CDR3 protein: CATDRVVYTEAFF; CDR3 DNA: TGTGCCACCGACAGGGTCGTGTACACTGAAGCTTTCTTT
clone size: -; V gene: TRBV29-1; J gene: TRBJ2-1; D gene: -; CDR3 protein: CSVGGGTLSNEQFF; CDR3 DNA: TGCAGCGTTGGCGGAGGGACCCTATCCAATGAGCAGTTCTTC